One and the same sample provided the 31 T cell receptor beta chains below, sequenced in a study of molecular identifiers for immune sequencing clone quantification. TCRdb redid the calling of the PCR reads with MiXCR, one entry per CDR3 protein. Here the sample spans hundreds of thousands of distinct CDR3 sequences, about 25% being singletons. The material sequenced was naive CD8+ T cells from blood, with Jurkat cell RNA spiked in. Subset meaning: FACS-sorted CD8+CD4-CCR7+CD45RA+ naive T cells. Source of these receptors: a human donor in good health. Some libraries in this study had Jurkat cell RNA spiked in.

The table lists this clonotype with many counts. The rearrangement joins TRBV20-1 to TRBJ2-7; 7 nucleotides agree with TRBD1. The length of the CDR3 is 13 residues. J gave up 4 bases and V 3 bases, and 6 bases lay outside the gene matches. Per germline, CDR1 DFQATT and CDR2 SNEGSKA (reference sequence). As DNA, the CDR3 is TGCAGTGCTAGGGAACAGGGGTTGTACGAGCAGTACTTC. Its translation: CSAREQGLYEQYF.

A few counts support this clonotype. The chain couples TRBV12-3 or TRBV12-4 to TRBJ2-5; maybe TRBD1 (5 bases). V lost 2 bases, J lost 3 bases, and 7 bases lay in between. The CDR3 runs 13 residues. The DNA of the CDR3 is TGTGCCAGCAGTTTACCAGGGAAAGAGACCCAGTACTTC. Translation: CASSLPGKETQYF.

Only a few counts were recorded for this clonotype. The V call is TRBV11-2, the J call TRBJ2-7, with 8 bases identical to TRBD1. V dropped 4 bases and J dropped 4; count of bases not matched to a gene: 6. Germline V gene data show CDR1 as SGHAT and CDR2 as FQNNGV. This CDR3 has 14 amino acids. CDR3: CASSSDRVIYEQYF. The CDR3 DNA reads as TGTGCCAGCAGCTCGGACAGGGTTATTTACGAGCAGTACTTC.

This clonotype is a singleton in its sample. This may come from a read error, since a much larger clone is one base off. This chain's CDR3 is CSVPDRGQTEASF. The CDR3 DNA reads TGCAGCGTACCGGACAGGGGTCAAACTGAAGCTTCCTTT. The gene calls are TRBV29-1 and TRBJ1-1; 9 nucleotides align to TRBD1. The CDR3 totals 13 residues. Germline V gene data show CDR1 as SQVTM and CDR2 as ANQGSEA.

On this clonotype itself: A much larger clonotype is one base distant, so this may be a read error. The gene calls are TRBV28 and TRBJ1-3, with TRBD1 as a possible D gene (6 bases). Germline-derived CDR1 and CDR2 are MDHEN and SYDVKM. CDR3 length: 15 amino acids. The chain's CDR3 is CATRTNRETGNIIYF. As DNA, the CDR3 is TGTGCCACCAGGACAAACAGGGAAACTGGAAACATCATATATTTT. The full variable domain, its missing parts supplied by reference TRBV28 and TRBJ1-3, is DVKVTQSSRYLVKRTGEKVFLECVQDMDHENMFWYRQDPGLGLRLIYFSYDVKMKEKGDIPEGYSVSREKKERFSLILESASTNQTSMYLCATRTNRETGNIIYFGEGSWLTVV.

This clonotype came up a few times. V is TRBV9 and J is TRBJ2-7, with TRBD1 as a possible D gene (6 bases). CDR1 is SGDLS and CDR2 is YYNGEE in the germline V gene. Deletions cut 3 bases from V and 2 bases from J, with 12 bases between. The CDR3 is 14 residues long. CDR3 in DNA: TGTGCCAGCAGCGGGACGGGACAAGCCTACGAGCAGTACTTC. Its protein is CASSGTGQAYEQYF.

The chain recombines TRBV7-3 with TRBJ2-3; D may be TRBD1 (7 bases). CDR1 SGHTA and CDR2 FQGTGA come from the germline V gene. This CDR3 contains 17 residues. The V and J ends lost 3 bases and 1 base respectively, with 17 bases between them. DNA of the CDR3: TGTGCCAGCAGCTTGTATTTTGGAGGGGGCGGCACAGATACGCAGTATTTT. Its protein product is CASSLYFGGGGTDTQYF.

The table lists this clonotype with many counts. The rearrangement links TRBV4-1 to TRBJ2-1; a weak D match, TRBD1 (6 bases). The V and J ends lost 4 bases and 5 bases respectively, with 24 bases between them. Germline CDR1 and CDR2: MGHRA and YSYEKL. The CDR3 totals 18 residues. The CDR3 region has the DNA TGCGCCAGCAGCCCACAGGGCCGGGCGTTTGAACGGGACAATGAGCAGTTCTTC. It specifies CASSPQGRAFERDNEQFF.

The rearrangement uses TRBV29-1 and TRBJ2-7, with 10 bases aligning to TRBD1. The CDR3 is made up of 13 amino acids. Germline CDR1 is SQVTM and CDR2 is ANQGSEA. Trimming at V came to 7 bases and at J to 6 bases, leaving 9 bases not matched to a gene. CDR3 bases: TGCAGCGCTAGGGACAGGGGCGACTGCGAGCAGTACTTC. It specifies CSARDRGDCEQYF.

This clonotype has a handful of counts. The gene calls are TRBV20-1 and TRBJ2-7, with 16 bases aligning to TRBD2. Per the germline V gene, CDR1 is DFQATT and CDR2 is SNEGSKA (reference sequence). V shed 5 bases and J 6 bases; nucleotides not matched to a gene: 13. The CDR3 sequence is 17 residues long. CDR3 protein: CSAHAGTSGGDGLEQYF. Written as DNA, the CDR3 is TGCAGTGCTCACGCCGGGACTAGCGGGGGGGACGGACTCGAGCAGTACTTC.

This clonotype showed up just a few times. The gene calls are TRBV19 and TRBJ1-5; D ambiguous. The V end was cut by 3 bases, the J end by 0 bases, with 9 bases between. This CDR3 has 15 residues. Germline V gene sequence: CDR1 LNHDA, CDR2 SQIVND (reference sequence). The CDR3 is CASSITEYSNQPQHF. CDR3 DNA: TGTGCCAGTAGTATCACCGAGTATAGCAATCAGCCCCAGCATTTT.

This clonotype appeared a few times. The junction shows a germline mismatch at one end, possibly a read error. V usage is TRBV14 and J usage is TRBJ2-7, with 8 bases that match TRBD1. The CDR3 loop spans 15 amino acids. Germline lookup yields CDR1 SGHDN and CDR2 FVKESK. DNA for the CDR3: TGTGCCAGCAGCCAAGGTTGGGGACAGGCCTACGAGCGGTACTTC. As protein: CASSQGWGQAYERYF.

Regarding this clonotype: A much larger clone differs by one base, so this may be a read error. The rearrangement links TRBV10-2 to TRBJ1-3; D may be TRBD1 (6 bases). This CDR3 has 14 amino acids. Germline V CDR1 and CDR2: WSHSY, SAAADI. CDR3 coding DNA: TGCGCCGGCAGTGGACAGTCCTCTGGAAACACCATATATTTT. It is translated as CAGSGQSSGNTIYF.

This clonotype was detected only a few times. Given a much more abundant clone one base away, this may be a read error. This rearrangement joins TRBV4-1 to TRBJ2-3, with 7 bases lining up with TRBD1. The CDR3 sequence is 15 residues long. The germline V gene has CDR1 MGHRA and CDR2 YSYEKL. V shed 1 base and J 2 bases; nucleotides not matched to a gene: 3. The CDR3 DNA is TGCGCCAGCAGCCAAGCGGGACAGTACACAGATACGCAGTATTTT. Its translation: CASSQAGQYTDTQYF.

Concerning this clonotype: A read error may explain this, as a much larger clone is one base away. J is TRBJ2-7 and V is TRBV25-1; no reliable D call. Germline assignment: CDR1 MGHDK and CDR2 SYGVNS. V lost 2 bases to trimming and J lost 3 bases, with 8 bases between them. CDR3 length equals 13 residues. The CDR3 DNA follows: TGTGCCAGCAGTGAACCATACTACTACGAGCAGTACTTC. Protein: CASSEPYYYEQYF.

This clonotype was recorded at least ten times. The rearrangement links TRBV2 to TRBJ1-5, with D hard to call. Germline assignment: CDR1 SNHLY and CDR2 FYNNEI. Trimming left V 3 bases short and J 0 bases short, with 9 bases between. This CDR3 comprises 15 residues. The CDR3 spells CASSDGHYSNQPQHF. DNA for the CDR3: TGTGCCAGCAGTGATGGCCATTATAGCAATCAGCCCCAGCATTTT.

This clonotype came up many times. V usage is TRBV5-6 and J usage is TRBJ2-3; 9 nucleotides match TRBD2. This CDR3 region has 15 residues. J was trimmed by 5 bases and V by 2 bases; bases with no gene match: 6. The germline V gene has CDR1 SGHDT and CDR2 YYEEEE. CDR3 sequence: CASSFSSGRQDTQYF. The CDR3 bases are TGTGCCAGCAGCTTCAGCAGCGGGAGGCAAGATACGCAGTATTTT.

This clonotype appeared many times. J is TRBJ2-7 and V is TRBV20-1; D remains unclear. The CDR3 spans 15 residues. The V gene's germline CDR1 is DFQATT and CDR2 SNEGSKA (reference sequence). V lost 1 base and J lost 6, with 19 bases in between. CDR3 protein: CSARGPSDPLFEQYF. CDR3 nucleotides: TGCAGTGCTAGAGGACCCTCAGATCCGCTTTTCGAGCAGTACTTC.

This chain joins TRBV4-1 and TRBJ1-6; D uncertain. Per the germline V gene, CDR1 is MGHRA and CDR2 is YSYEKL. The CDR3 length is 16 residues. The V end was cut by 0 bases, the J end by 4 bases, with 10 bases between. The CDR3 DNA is TGCGCCAGCAGCCAAGAGTGGGAACTGTATAATTCACCCCTCCACTTT. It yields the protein CASSQEWELYNSPLHF.

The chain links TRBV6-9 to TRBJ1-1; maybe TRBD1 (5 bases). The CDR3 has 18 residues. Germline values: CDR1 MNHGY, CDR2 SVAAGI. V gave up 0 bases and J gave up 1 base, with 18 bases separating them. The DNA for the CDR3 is TGTGCCAGCAGTTATTCATGGGGGGAGCGGGGACGGAACACTGAAGCTTTCTTT. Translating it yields CASSYSWGERGRNTEAFF.

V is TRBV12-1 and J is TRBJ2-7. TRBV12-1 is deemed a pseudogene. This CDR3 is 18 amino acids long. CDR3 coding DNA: TGTGCCAGCAGCCAACCCATCGGACGAACTATTAGAAGCTACGAGCAGTACTTC. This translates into CASSQPIGRTIRSYEQYF.

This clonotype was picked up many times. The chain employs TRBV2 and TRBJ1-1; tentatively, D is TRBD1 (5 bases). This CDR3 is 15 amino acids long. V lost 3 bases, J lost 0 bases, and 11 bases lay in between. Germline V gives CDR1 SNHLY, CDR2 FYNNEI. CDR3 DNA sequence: TGTGCCAGCAGTGATCCGACAGAAATGAACACTGAAGCTTTCTTT. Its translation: CASSDPTEMNTEAFF.

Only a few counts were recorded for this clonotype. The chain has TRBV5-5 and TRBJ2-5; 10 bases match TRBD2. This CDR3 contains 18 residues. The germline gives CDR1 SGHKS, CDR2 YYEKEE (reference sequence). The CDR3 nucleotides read TGTACAGCGGGGGGGGGCGGTGGCAAACGAGGCGACCAAGAGACCCAGTACTTC. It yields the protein CTAGGGGGKRGDQETQYF.

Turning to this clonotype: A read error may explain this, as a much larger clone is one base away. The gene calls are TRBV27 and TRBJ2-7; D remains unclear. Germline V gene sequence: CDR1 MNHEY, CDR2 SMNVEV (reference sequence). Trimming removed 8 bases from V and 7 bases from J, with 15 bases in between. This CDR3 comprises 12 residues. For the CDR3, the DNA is TGTGCCAGCGCTCCAAAGACCGGGGAGCAGTACTTC. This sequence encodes CASAPKTGEQYF.

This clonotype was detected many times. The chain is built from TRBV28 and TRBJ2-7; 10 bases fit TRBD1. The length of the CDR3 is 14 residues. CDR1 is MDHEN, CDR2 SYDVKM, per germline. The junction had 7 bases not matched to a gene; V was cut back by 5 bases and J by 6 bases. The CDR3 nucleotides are TGTGCCAGCAGTAGCCGACAGGGGGCTTTCGAGCAGTACTTC. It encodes CASSSRQGAFEQYF.

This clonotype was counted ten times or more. The chain's CDR3 is CASSLDAGLISGNQPQHF. The DNA of the CDR3 is TGTGCCAGCAGTTTGGATGCAGGGCTGATTTCTGGCAATCAGCCCCAGCATTTT. V usage is TRBV28 and J usage is TRBJ1-5; TRBD1 might be the D (5 bases). CDR3 size: 18 residues. Per the germline V gene, CDR1 is MDHEN and CDR2 is SYDVKM. Deletions cut 3 bases from V and 2 bases from J, with 20 bases between.

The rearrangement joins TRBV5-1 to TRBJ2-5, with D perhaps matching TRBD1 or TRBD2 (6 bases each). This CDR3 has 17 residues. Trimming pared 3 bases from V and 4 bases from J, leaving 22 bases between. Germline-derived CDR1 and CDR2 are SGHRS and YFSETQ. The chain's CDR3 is CASSWRAGGGFRETQYF. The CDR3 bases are TGCGCCAGCAGCTGGAGGGCCGGGGGCGGTTTTCGAGAGACCCAGTACTTC.

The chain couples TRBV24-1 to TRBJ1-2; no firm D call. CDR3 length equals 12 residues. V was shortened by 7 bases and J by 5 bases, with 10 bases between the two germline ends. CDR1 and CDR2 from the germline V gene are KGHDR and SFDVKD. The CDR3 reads CATRQDPYGYTF. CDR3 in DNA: TGTGCCACCAGGCAGGACCCGTATGGCTACACCTTC.

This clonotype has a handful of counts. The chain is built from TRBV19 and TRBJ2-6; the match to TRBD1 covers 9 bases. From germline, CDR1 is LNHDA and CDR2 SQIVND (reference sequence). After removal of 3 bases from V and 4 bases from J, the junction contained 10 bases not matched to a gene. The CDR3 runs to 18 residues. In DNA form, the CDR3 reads TGTGCCAGTAGTATGTACTCCGGGACAGGGCCCGGGGCCAACGTCCTGACTTTC. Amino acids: CASSMYSGTGPGANVLTF.

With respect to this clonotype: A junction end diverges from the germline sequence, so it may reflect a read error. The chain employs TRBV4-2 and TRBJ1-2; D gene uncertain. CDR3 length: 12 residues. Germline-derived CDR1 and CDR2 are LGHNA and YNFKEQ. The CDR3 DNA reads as TGTGCCGGCAGCCAAGACGGAGATGGCTACACCTTC. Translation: CAGSQDGDGYTF.

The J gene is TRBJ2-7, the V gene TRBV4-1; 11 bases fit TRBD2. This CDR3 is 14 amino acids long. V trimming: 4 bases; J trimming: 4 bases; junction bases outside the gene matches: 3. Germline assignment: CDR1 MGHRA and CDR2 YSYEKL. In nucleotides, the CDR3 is TGCGCCAGCAGCCGGGGACTAGCGGAGTACGAGCAGTACTTC. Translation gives CASSRGLAEYEQYF.